Listed below are T cell receptor beta chains from one sample, sequenced in a study of vaccination and CD4 T cells after COVID-19. Their cognate antigens are unknown. One entry per CDR3 protein, called by TCRdb with MiXCR from the PCR reads. The sample has 27,000 or so distinct CDR3 sequences, about half seen once. The sequenced sample was CD4+ T cells from blood, cultured in vitro. All receptors come from a human donor who had recovered from COVID-19. The CDR3 runs from the conserved cysteine through the conserved F or W. Fields, in order: V gene, D gene, CDR3 length, J gene, clone size, CDR3 DNA, CDR3 protein. A D gene is named only where the DNA matches it firmly. Only some rows state a clone size, as once, few, many or a class for expanded clones.

TRBV28	-	13	TRBJ1-2	few	TGTGCCAGCAGGCTAAGCGGGGCATATGGCTACACCTTC	CASRLSGAYGYTF
TRBV6-2/TRBV6-3	TRBD2	16	TRBJ2-2	-	TGTGCCAGCAGCACGACTAGCGGAGCGAACACCGGGGAGCTGTTTTTT	CASSTTSGANTGELFF
TRBV19	TRBD1	15	TRBJ1-5	few	TGTGCCAGTAGTCACGGGACAGGGGGCAATCAGCCCCAGCATTTT	CASSHGTGGNQPQHF
TRBV2	TRBD1	13	TRBJ2-7	-	TGTGCCACTCTCGGGACAGGGATCGGCGAGCAGTACTTC	CATLGTGIGEQYF
TRBV6-1	-	16	TRBJ2-3	few	TGTGCCAGCAGTCGATGGGGGATTTCACGACCGGATACGCAGTATTTT	CASSRWGISRPDTQYF
TRBV15	TRBD1	20	TRBJ2-2	once	TGTGCCACCAGCAGAGATGTTTTTACAGTTTGGGACAGGGACACCGGGGAGCTGTTTTTT	CATSRDVFTVWDRDTGELFF
TRBV5-4	-	14	TRBJ1-1	-	TGTGCCAGCAGAAACTGGGGCTTCAACACTGAAGCTTTCTTT	CASRNWGFNTEAFF
TRBV20-1	-	14	TRBJ2-2	-	TGCAGTGCTAGAGATAGGAGGGGCACCGGGGAGCTGTTTTTT	CSARDRRGTGELFF
TRBV2	TRBD1	14	TRBJ2-7	once	TGTGCCAGCAGTGAAATTGGTACAGGGGGTGCGCAGTACTTC	CASSEIGTGGAQYF
TRBV20-1	-	14	TRBJ2-4	-	TGCAGTGCTAGGGAAGACGGGGCCAAAAACATTCAGTACTTC	CSAREDGAKNIQYF
TRBV19	-	13	TRBJ1-2	-	TGTGCCAGTAGTATTGCGGGGGCTGGTGGCTACACCTTC	CASSIAGAGGYTF
TRBV20-1	-	16	TRBJ1-6	-	TGCAGTGCTAGGTACCTTACAGGAGGGGGTGATTCACCCCTCCACTTT	CSARYLTGGGDSPLHF
TRBV20-1	-	15	TRBJ2-4	-	TGCAGTGGTCGGGGTCCCCTTCTAGCCAAAAACATTCAGTACTTC	CSGRGPLLAKNIQYF
TRBV6-1	-	15	TRBJ1-2	-	TGTGCCAGCAGTGGTCTTTGGAGCGGAAACTATGGCTACACCTTC	CASSGLWSGNYGYTF
TRBV7-2	-	13	TRBJ2-1	-	TGTGCCAGCACCGGGACCGGAAGGGATGAGCAGTTCTTC	CASTGTGRDEQFF
TRBV28	-	14	TRBJ2-1	-	TGTGCCAGCAGGAGCGGGACAGTATACAATGAGCAGTTCTTC	CASRSGTVYNEQFF
TRBV11-3	TRBD1	16	TRBJ2-2	few	TGTGCCAGCAGCTTCAGAGGGGGCTCGGACACCGGGGAGCTGTTTTTT	CASSFRGGSDTGELFF
TRBV20-1	TRBD1	13	TRBJ1-2	-	TGCAGTGCACTAGGACAGGGGAACTATGGCTACACCTTC	CSALGQGNYGYTF
TRBV12-3/TRBV12-4	-	15	TRBJ2-5	-	TGTGCCAGCAGTTTAGCCACCGGGAGTCGAGAGACCCAGTACTTC	CASSLATGSRETQYF
TRBV6-2/TRBV6-3	TRBD2	14	TRBJ2-7	-	TGTGCCAGCAGTCCGACTAGCGGGGGGGCGGAGCAGTACTTC	CASSPTSGGAEQYF
TRBV6-5	-	12	TRBJ2-5	few	TGTGCCAGCAGTTCGGGGCGGGAGACCCAGTACTTC	CASSSGRETQYF
TRBV7-9	-	15	TRBJ2-7	few	TGTGCCAGCAGCTTAGGGTGGGGCAGGGACGGCGAGCAGTACTTC	CASSLGWGRDGEQYF
TRBV20-1	-	15	TRBJ2-1	-	TGCAGTGCTAGAGAATGGGGAAGCTCCTACAATGAGCAGTTCTTC	CSAREWGSSYNEQFF
TRBV29-1	TRBD1	15	TRBJ1-2	-	TGCAGCGTTGGGGGAGGGACAGGGGAACCCTATGGCTACACCTTC	CSVGGGTGEPYGYTF
TRBV30	TRBD1	18	TRBJ1-1	-	TGTGCCTGGAGTGTAAGGCCTGGGGACAGGGGCCGGGGCACTGAAGCTTTCTTT	CAWSVRPGDRGRGTEAFF
TRBV7-2	-	16	TRBJ1-2	-	TGTGCCAGCAGCTTAGGTAACCCGGGACTTAACTATGGCTACACCTTC	CASSLGNPGLNYGYTF
TRBV3-1	-	13	TRBJ1-5	-	TGTGCCAGCAGCCCCCTGGGCGAAAGGGCCCAGCATTTT	CASSPLGERAQHF
TRBV6-4	TRBD1	15	TRBJ2-1	-	TGTGCCAGCAGTGAGAGGGCAGGGGGCGGCAATGAGCAGTTCTTC	CASSERAGGGNEQFF
TRBV7-7	TRBD2	14	TRBJ2-5	-	TGTGCTAGCAGCGACCCGGGACTAGAAGAGACCCAGTACTTC	CASSDPGLEETQYF
TRBV19	TRBD1	14	TRBJ2-7	-	TGTGCCAGTAGTAATGGACAGGGGGCCTACGAGCAGTACTTC	CASSNGQGAYEQYF
TRBV24-1	TRBD1	15	TRBJ1-2	-	TGTGCCACCAGTGCCCCGGACAGGGGAGGATGGGGCTACACCTTC	CATSAPDRGGWGYTF
TRBV20-1	TRBD2	16	TRBJ2-1	-	TGCAGTGCTAGTTGGGGTACTAGCGGGGGGAAAAATGAGCAGTTCTTC	CSASWGTSGGKNEQFF
TRBV7-9	-	15	TRBJ1-2	few	TGTGCCAGCAGCCCACAGGGTTATACTAACTATGGCTACACCTTC	CASSPQGYTNYGYTF
TRBV28	TRBD1	16	TRBJ2-6	few	TGTGCCAGCAGCCTAACAGGGGGCGCTGGGGCCAACGTCCTGACTTTC	CASSLTGGAGANVLTF
TRBV12-3/TRBV12-4	TRBD1	13	TRBJ2-7	-	TGTGCCAGCAGTAGGACAGGGCTGGACGAGCAGTACTTC	CASSRTGLDEQYF
TRBV7-2	-	15	TRBJ2-2	once	TGTGCCAGCAGCTTAGATTCAGGGATCGCCGGGGAGCTGTTTTTT	CASSLDSGIAGELFF
TRBV7-9	TRBD1	15	TRBJ2-5	-	TGTGCCAGCAGCTTAGGGACAGGGCGGGGAGAGACCCAGTACTTC	CASSLGTGRGETQYF
TRBV7-2	-	14	TRBJ1-1	-	TGTGCCAGCAGCTTAATGGGACATTACACTGAAGCTTTCTTT	CASSLMGHYTEAFF
TRBV18	-	13	TRBJ1-1	-	TGTGCCAGCTCGCTTAAGAGCGACACTGAAGCTTTCTTT	CASSLKSDTEAFF
TRBV11-2	TRBD2	15	TRBJ2-5	once	TGTGCCAGCAGCACCAGAGCGGGGGCCCAAGAGACCCAGTACTTC	CASSTRAGAQETQYF
TRBV18	-	13	TRBJ1-3	-	TGTGCCAGCTCACTGGGTTCTGGAAACACCATATATTTT	CASSLGSGNTIYF
TRBV2	TRBD1	14	TRBJ1-2	-	TGTGCCAGCAGTGGGACAGGGGGTTTGCAAGGCTACACCTTC	CASSGTGGLQGYTF
TRBV10-3	-	15	TRBJ2-3	-	TGTGCCATCAGCACGGGGGAACGTCTTGCAGAAACGCAGTATTTT	CAISTGERLAETQYF
TRBV7-2	TRBD1	15	TRBJ1-4	few	TGTGCCAGCAGCTTGTACAGGGGGCCTAATGAAAAACTGTTTTTT	CASSLYRGPNEKLFF
TRBV25-1	TRBD1	16	TRBJ1-1	-	TGTGCCAGCATTCCGTGGCAGGGGGGCATGGGCACTGAAGCTTTCTTT	CASIPWQGGMGTEAFF
TRBV5-1	-	13	TRBJ1-2	-	TGCGCCAGCAGCTTGGGTAGAGTCGGTGGCTACACCTTC	CASSLGRVGGYTF
TRBV24-1	TRBD1	16	TRBJ2-3	few	TGTGCCACCAGTGATTTTGGGGACAGGGAATCAGATACGCAGTATTTT	CATSDFGDRESDTQYF
TRBV11-3	TRBD1	15	TRBJ2-7	-	TGTGCCAGCAGCTCGGACAGGGGCTTGTTCTACGAGCAGTACTTC	CASSSDRGLFYEQYF
TRBV7-9	TRBD2	16	TRBJ2-7	-	TGTGCCAGCAGCAGGCAACCCGGGGGGAGAGGCTACGAGCAGTACTTC	CASSRQPGGRGYEQYF
TRBV6-5	-	14	TRBJ1-1	-	TGTGCCAGCAGTTACTCGACAGCGAACACTGAAGCTTTCTTT	CASSYSTANTEAFF
TRBV27	-	13	TRBJ2-5	-	TGTGCCAGCAGTTTATCCTTCAAGGAGACCCAGTACTTC	CASSLSFKETQYF
TRBV4-3	-	14	TRBJ1-1	once	TGCGCCAGCAGCCAAGTGTGGACAATCACTGAAGCTTTCTTT	CASSQVWTITEAFF
TRBV7-8	-	14	TRBJ1-3	-	TGTGCCAGCAGCTTAGGGGCCGAAGGAAACACCATATATTTT	CASSLGAEGNTIYF
TRBV20-1	-	14	TRBJ1-2	few	TGCAGTGCTAGAGAGCCAGGGGATGCCTATGGCTACACCTTC	CSAREPGDAYGYTF
TRBV6-5	-	15	TRBJ1-1	few	TGTGCCAGCAGTTACTCGGAAGGGGCTGGCACTGAAGCTTTCTTT	CASSYSEGAGTEAFF
TRBV24-1	-	16	TRBJ2-7	few	TGTGCCACCAGTGATTTCGTACAGGGAGGTCAGGGTGAGCAGTACTTC	CATSDFVQGGQGEQYF
TRBV28	TRBD1	15	TRBJ1-2	-	TGTGTCAGCAGTTCCGCCGGGACAGGGGAGTATGGCTACACCTTC	CVSSSAGTGEYGYTF